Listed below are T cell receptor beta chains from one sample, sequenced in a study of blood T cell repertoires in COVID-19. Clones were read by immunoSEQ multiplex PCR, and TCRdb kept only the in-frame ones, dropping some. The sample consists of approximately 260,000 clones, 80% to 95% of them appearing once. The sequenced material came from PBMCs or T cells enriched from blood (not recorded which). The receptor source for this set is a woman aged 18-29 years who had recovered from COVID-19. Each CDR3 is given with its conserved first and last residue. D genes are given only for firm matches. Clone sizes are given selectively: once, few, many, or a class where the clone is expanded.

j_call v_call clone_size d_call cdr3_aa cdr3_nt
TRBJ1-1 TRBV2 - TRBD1 CASRRSTGEAFF TGTGCCAGTAGGAGGTCGACAGGGGAAGCTTTCTTT
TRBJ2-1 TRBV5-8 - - CASSAGLSSYNEQFF TGTGCCAGCAGCGCCGGGTTAAGCTCCTACAATGAGCAGTTCTTC
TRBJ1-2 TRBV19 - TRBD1 CASAQGVDNGYTF TGTGCCAGTGCACAGGGGGTGGATAATGGCTACACCTTC
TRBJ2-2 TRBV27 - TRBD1 CASSLWDRGPGELFF TGTGCCAGCAGTTTATGGGACAGGGGGCCCGGGGAGCTGTTTTTT
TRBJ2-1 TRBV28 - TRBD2 CASSLGQREGPYNEQFF TGTGCCAGCAGTTTAGGACAGCGGGAGGGCCCTTACAATGAGCAGTTCTTC
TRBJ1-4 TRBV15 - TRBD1 CATSRAGQGDEKLFF TGTGCCACCAGCAGAGCTGGACAGGGGGACGAAAAACTGTTTTTT
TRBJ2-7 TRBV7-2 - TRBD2 CASSLASTGGPLEQYF TGTGCCAGCAGCTTAGCGTCTACGGGAGGGCCGCTCGAGCAGTACTTC
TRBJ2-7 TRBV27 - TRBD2 CASRLLAGYYEQYF TGTGCCAGCAGGCTACTAGCGGGGTACTACGAGCAGTACTTC
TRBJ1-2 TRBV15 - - CATSDRTVASLYYGYTF TGTGCCACCAGTGACAGGACGGTTGCGAGCCTGTACTATGGCTACACCTTC
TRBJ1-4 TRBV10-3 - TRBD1 CAARQGAGEKLFF TGTGCCGCACGACAGGGGGCGGGTGAAAAACTGTTTTTT
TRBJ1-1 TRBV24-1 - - CATSDFGGTEAFF TGTGCCACCAGTGATTTCGGGGGAACTGAAGCTTTCTTT
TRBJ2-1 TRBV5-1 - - CASSLRQDNEQFF TGCGCCAGCAGCTTGCGACAGGACAATGAGCAGTTCTTC
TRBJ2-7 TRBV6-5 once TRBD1 CASRGQGQVTYEQYF TGTGCCAGCAGAGGTCAGGGACAGGTTACCTACGAGCAGTACTTC
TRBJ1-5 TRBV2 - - CASRTGTLSNQPQHF TGTGCCAGCAGAACCGGGACTCTTAGCAATCAGCCCCAGCATTTT
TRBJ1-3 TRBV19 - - CASSIGTLRGNTIYF TGTGCCAGTAGTATAGGTACGCTGAGGGGAAACACCATATATTTT
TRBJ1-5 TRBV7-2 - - CASSLWGVGQPQHF TGTGCCAGCAGCTTATGGGGGGTTGGTCAGCCCCAGCATTTT
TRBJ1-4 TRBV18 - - CASSISGNSEKLFF TGTGCCAGCTCAATTTCGGGAAATAGTGAAAAACTGTTTTTT
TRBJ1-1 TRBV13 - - CASSNLQGFYTEAFF TGTGCCAGCAGCAACCTACAGGGATTCTACACTGAAGCTTTCTTT
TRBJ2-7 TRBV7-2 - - CASSAQGDEQYF TGTGCCAGCAGCGCACAGGGCGACGAGCAGTACTTC
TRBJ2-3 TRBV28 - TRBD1 CASWANKGQDTDTQYF TGTGCCAGCTGGGCCAACAAGGGACAGGACACAGATACGCAGTATTTT
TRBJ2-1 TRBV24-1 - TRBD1 CATSAPQGVPYNEQFF TGTGCCACCAGTGCCCCCCAGGGGGTTCCTTACAATGAGCAGTTCTTC
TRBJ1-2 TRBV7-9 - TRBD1 CASSSTGVQSGGYTF TGTGCCAGCAGCTCGACAGGGGTCCAGTCGGGTGGCTACACCTTC
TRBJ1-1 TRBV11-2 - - CASSSLRNTEAFF TGTGCCAGCAGCTCTCTCAGGAACACTGAAGCTTTCTTT
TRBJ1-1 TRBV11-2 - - CASSYEMNTEAFF TGTGCCAGCAGCTACGAGATGAACACTGAAGCTTTCTTT
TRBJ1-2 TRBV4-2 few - CASSQDLTALAKSIF TGTGCCAGCAGCCAAGATTTGACTGCCCTCGCCAAAAGTATTTTC
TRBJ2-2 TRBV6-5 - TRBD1 CASGTVLRELFF TGTGCCAGCGGGACAGTCCTCAGGGAGCTGTTTTTT
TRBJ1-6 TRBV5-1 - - CASSLQVGSSPLHF TGCGCCAGCAGCCTCCAAGTTGGGAGTTCACCCCTCCACTTT
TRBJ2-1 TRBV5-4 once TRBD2 CASSLGLAVYNEQFF TGTGCCAGCAGCTTGGGACTAGCGGTCTACAATGAGCAGTTCTTC
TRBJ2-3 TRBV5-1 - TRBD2 CASSLEWSGGDTQYF TGCGCCAGCAGCTTGGAGTGGAGCGGGGGAGATACGCAGTATTTT
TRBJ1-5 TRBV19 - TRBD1 CASSIAPLGQGAIGVNQPQHF TGTGCCAGTAGTATAGCTCCATTGGGACAGGGGGCGATTGGGGTCAATCAGCCCCAGCATTTT
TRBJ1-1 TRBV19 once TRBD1 CASSRFRQGSEAFF TGTGCCAGTAGTCGATTTAGACAGGGGTCTGAAGCTTTCTTT
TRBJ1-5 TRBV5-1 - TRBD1 CASSLQGPGQPQHF TGCGCCAGCAGCTTACAGGGGCCGGGGCAGCCCCAGCATTTT
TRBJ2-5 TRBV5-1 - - CASSHPLGAGETQYF TGCGCCAGCAGCCACCCCCTGGGGGCGGGAGAGACCCAGTACTTC
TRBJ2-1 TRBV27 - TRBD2 CASSLGTSGNNEQFF TGTGCCAGCAGTTTAGGGACTAGCGGGAACAATGAGCAGTTCTTC
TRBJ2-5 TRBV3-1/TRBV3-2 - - CASEGGAEETQYF TGTGCGTCAGAGGGGGGGGCGGAAGAGACCCAGTACTTC
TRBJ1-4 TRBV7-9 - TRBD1 CASSPIQGVVEKLFF TGTGCCAGCAGCCCCATACAGGGGGTTGTTGAAAAACTGTTTTTT
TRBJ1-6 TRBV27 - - CASSTGMGNSPLHF TGTGCCAGCAGTACAGGGATGGGTAATTCACCCCTCCACTTT
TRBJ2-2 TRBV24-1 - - CATSSPPANTGELFF TGTGCCACCAGTTCCCCCCCAGCGAACACCGGGGAGCTGTTTTTT
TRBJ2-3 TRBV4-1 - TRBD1 CASSQGPLLRQGEDTQYF TGCGCCAGCAGCCAAGGCCCCCTCCTAAGACAGGGGGAGGATACGCAGTATTTT
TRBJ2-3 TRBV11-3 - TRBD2 CASSLRGLAGTTDTQYF TGTGCCAGCAGCTTAAGGGGACTAGCGGGAACCACAGATACGCAGTATTTT
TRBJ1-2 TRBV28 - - CASSSMDSYLANYGYTF TGTGCCAGCAGTTCAATGGACAGTTATCTCGCTAACTATGGCTACACCTTC
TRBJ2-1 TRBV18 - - CASSPRGDSEQFF TGTGCCAGCTCACCGCGGGGGGACAGTGAGCAGTTCTTC
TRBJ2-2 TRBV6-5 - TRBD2 CASRLAANTGELFF TGTGCCAGCAGACTAGCGGCGAACACCGGGGAGCTGTTTTTT
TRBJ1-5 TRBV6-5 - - CASSRRDTYAQHF TGTGCCAGCAGTCGCAGGGACACCTATGCCCAGCATTTT
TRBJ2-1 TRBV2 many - CASRELSGPFNEQFF TGTGCCAGCAGAGAATTGTCAGGCCCCTTCAATGAGCAGTTCTTC
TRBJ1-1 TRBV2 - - CASRALTGRAEAFF TGTGCCAGCAGAGCGTTAACAGGGCGGGCTGAAGCTTTCTTT
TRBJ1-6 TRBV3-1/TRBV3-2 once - CASRSSYNSPLHF TGTGCCAGCCGTAGCTCCTATAATTCACCCCTCCACTTT
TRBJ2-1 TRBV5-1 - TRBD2 CASSPGTSGRDEQFF TGCGCCAGCAGCCCGGGGACTAGCGGGAGGGATGAGCAGTTCTTC
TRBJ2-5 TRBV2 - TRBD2 CASTRTSVQETQYF TGTGCCAGCACCAGGACTAGCGTTCAAGAGACCCAGTACTTC